This passage covers 8 T cell receptor beta chains from one sample sequenced in a study of Tregs in tolerant kidney transplant recipients. Mixed chimerism was transient after nonmyeloablative marrow transplants from related graft donors. Here immunoSEQ multiplex PCR was the method, and the copy in TCRdb shows in-frame clones only, minus some. The sample includes around 15,000 clones. The sample consisted of CD4+ T cells from blood (PBMCs), taken 12 months after the transplant. These TCRs come from a human patient who received a combined kidney and bone marrow transplant. Some T cells may have come from the graft donor.

Turning to this clone: The CDR3 end is not reached by the read, which stops 3 residues before it; the germline J gene fills it in. This chain joins TRBV29-1 and TRBJ2-2, with D possibly matching TRBD1 (6 bases). The CDR3 runs 13 residues. V was trimmed by 7 bases and J by 1 base, leaving 10 bases between them. The germline V gene encodes CDR1 SQVTM and CDR2 ANQGSEA. The part of the CDR3 DNA that was read is TGCAGCGCTAGGGGGAGGAACACCGGGGAG. This sequence encodes CSARGRNTGE. The entire CDR3 sequence reads CSARGRNTGELFF.

Its frequency marks this clone as medium-sized. The read stops 3 residues short of the end of the CDR3; the missing end is completed from the germline J gene. V is TRBV6-4 and J is TRBJ2-7; 10 nucleotides match TRBD1. CDR1 is MRHNA, CDR2 SNTAGT, per germline. There are 17 residues in the CDR3. Losses at the gene ends were 0 bases for V and 5 bases for J; bases not matched to a gene: 10. The CDR3 loop reads CASSDSSGQGIDHEQYF. The part of the CDR3 DNA that was read is TGTGCCAGCAGTGACTCGTCGGGACAGGGGATTGATCACGAG.

As to this clone: The CDR3 is cut off 3 residues early in the read; its end comes from the germline J gene. J is TRBJ2-4 and V is TRBV19, with 13 bases identical to TRBD2. The CDR3 contains 18 residues. Germline V gene sequence: CDR1 LNHDA, CDR2 SQIVND (reference sequence). The trim removed 2 bases at V and 2 bases at J, leaving 6 bases unmatched. The CDR3: CASSIPLAGGPSKNIQYF. CDR3 DNA, as far as it was read: TGTGCCAGTAGTATACCACTAGCGGGAGGGCCGTCCAAAAACATT.

As concerns this clone: The read finishes 3 residues shy of the CDR3 end, and the germline J gene is used to complete it. The chain recombines TRBV10-3 with TRBJ1-1; no clear D gene. Trimming shortened V by 5 bases and J by 1 base, and 8 bases separated the two germline ends. There are 13 residues in the CDR3. The V gene's germline CDR1 is ENHRY and CDR2 SYGVKD. The DNA read from the CDR3 is TGTGCCATCAGTTCAGCGGCGAACACTGAA. Its protein product is CAISSAANTE. The entire CDR3 protein reads CAISSAANTEAFF.

Regarding this clone: Read sequence stops 3 residues before the CDR3 end, and the germline J gene provides the missing end. This chain links TRBV5-5 with TRBJ2-2; maybe TRBD1 (6 bases). With 2 bases removed from V and 1 base from J, the gap between germline ends came to 6 bases. The CDR3 runs to 14 residues. Germline V gene sequence: CDR1 SGHKS, CDR2 YYEKEE (reference sequence). CDR3 protein: CASSFRGNTGELFF. Incomplete CDR3 DNA: TGTGCCAGCAGCTTCAGGGGGAACACCGGGGAG.

To note about this clone: The read ends 3 residues before the CDR3 terminus; that terminus is restored from the germline J gene. The rearrangement links TRBV7-3 to TRBJ1-1; TRBD1 is a possible D gene (6 bases). The germline V and J ends were trimmed by 1 base and 5 bases, with 11 bases remaining between them. The CDR3 is made up of 14 amino acids. Germline assignment: CDR1 SGHTA and CDR2 FQGTGA. Incomplete CDR3 DNA: TGTGCCAGCAGCTTAAAGGACAGCGGAACTGAA. Residues: CASSLKDSGTE. The CDR3 in its entirety is CASSLKDSGTEAFF.

On this clone: The DNA ends 3 residues before the CDR3 does, and the rest of the CDR3 is filled in from the germline J gene. The J gene is TRBJ1-2, the V gene TRBV5-1, with D maybe TRBD1 (5 bases). V was trimmed by 2 bases and J by 4 bases, leaving 15 bases between them. Per germline, CDR1 SGHRS and CDR2 YFSETQ. The CDR3 totals 15 residues. The CDR3 DNA, read in part, is TGCGCCAGCAGCTTAGGTCGGGGGGAGAGCTATGGC. It codes for CASSLGRGESYG. The full CDR3 protein reads CASSLGRGESYGYTF.

About this clone itself: The read stops 3 residues short of the end of the CDR3; the missing end is completed from the germline J gene. The chain has TRBV7-2 and TRBJ2-5; possibly TRBD2 for D (5 bases). Looked up from germline, CDR1 is SGHTA and CDR2 is FQGNSA. This CDR3 has 14 amino acids. V lost 5 bases to trimming and J lost 5 bases, with 15 bases between them. The part of the CDR3 DNA that was read is TGTGCCAGCAGCACCGGCTGGCGGGTCGAGACC. Protein: CASSTGWRVET. The full-length CDR3 reads as CASSTGWRVETQYF. Filled out from reference TRBV7-2 and TRBJ2-5, the complete variable domain reads GAGVSQSPSNKVTEKGKDVELRCDPISGHTALYWYRQSLGQGLEFLIYFQGNSAPDKSGLPSDRFSAERTGGSVSTLTIQRTQQEDSAVYLCASSTGWRVETQYFGPGTRLLVL.